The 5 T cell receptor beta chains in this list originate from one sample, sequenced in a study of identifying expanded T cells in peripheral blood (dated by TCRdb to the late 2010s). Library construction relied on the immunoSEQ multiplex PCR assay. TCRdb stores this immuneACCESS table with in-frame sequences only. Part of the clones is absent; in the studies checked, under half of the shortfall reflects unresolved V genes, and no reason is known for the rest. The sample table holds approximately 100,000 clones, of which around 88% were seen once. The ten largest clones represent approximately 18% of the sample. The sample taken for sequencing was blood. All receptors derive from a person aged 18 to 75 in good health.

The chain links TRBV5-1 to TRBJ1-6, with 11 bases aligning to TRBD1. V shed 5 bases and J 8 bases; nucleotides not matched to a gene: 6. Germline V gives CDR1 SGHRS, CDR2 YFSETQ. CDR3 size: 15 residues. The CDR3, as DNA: TGCGCCAGCAGTCCTGGGACAGGGGGGGATTCACCCCTCCACTTT. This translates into CASSPGTGGDSPLHF.

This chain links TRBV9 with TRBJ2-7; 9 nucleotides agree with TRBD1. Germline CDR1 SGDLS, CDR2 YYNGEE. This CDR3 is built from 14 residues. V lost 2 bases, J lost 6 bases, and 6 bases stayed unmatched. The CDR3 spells CASSVGQGYSEQYF. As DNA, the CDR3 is TGTGCCAGCAGCGTGGGACAGGGTTATTCCGAGCAGTACTTC.

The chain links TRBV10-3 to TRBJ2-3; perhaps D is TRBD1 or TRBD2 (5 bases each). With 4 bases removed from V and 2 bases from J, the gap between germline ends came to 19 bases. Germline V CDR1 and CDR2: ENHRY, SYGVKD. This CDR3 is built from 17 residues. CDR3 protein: CAISGPVGRELTDTQYF. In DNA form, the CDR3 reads TGTGCCATCAGTGGCCCCGTGGGCAGGGAGCTCACAGATACGCAGTATTTT.

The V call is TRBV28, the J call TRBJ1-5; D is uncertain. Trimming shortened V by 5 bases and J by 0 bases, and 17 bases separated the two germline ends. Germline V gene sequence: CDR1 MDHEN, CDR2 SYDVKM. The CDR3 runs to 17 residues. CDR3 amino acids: CASSPSGGIDSNQPQHF. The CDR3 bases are TGTGCCAGCAGTCCCTCTGGAGGCATTGATAGCAATCAGCCCCAGCATTTT. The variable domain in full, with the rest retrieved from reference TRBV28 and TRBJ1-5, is DVKVTQSSRYLVKRTGEKVFLECVQDMDHENMFWYRQDPGLGLRLIYFSYDVKMKEKGDIPEGYSVSREKKERFSLILESASTNQTSMYLCASSPSGGIDSNQPQHFGDGTRLSIL.

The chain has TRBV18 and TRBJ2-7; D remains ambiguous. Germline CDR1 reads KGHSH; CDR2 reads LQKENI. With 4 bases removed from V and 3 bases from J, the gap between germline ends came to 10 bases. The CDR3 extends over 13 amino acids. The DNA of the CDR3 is TGTGCCAGCTCACAAGCCGCCCTCTACGAGCAGTACTTC. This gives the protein CASSQAALYEQYF. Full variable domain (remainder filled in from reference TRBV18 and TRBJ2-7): NAGVMQNPRHLVRRRGQEARLRCSPMKGHSHVYWYRQLPEEGLKFMVYLQKENIIDESGMPKERFSAEFPKEGPSILRIQQVVRGDSAAYFCASSQAALYEQYFGPGTRLTVT.